This T cell receptor beta chain was sequenced for a study of blood T cell repertoires in COVID-19. Study as a whole: Researchers got acute and convalescent COVID-19 samples from the United States, Italy and Spain. Sample material is recorded as cDNA or gDNA derived from T cells, B-cell-depleted T cells, or PBMCs.

Method: immunoSEQ multiplex PCR; TCRdb's copy keeps in-frame clones and lacks some. The table lists roughly 150,000 clones, 80% to 90% of them singletons. The V gene lost 0 bases and the J gene lost 1 base, with 16 bases spanning the gap. The CDR3 consists of 17 residues. In germline, CDR1 is ENHRY, CDR2 SYGVKD. The rearrangement joins TRBV10-3 to TRBJ2-7; TRBD2 might be the D (6 bases). Sequenced: peripheral blood. This clonotype originated in a woman in her sixties or seventies with acute or convalescent COVID-19. DNA for the CDR3: TGTGCCATCAGTGAGTCTCAGGGACGGGCGGGATCCTACGAGCAGTACTTC. This translates into CAISESQGRAGSYEQYF.